This TCR beta chain emerged from a study of beta chain features in type 1 diabetes (dated by TCRdb to 2016 to 2019). Regarding the study in general: Mean age, gender distribution, total cell number and subset yield were not different between patients and healthy donors. A total of roughly 100 million sorted cells were examined across all samples, and a strong correlation was observed between cell number per subset and RNA yield. The study compared TCRB repertoires of sorted circulating CD4+ T cell subsets between recently diagnosed type 1 diabetes patients and matched healthy donors. Regulatory and stem cell-like memory subsets were isolated from only 8 patients and roughly eight healthy donors, whereas naive and central memory subsets came from all 30 or so donors.

From each donor, a single peripheral blood sample of approximately 110 mL on average was drawn into heparinised tubes. Using a panel that included CD45RO, CCR7, CD25, CD127, CD95 and CD27, naive, central memory, regulatory and stem cell-like memory CD4+ T cells were sorted on a BD FACSAria II. A purity above 98% was achieved for all sorted populations. PBMCs were isolated right away by Lymphoprep density gradient centrifugation and were stained directly, without culture. To minimize batch effects, samples were stained and sorted in pairs, one healthy donor with one patient per experiment. A word on this clone: What antigen it recognizes has not been identified. There are no base qualities to consult, and no much larger clone falls within one base.

The V end loses 0 bases and the J end loses 3 bases, and a stretch of 9 bases separates them. The CDR3 measures 15 amino acids from cysteine to phenylalanine. The kept DNA is CDR3 alone, 45 bases in frame from the first base. From the germline V gene, CDR1 is SGHRS and CDR2 is YFSETQ. Beyond this particular receptor, the publication reports: HLA sub-analyses involved small numbers of individuals, so any influence of HLA type on TCRB rearrangement remained unresolved. Shorter templates might have been favored by PCR, but patient and control samples were amplified and corrected together, so both groups would have been affected equally by any skew. Because cDNA was sequenced instead of genomic DNA, activated cells with high expression could be over-represented, although the groups did not differ in activation or CD3 levels. Fewer insertions and more nucleotide deletions at VDJ recombination sites were observed in patients with type 1 diabetes, implying thymic rearrangement abnormalities. A moderate but significant shortening of TCRB CDR3 length was observed in type 1 diabetes patients in all four CD4+ subsets. Naive, central memory and regulatory TCRB repertoires appeared to be more alike among patients than among healthy donors.

The entire amount of isolated RNA was reverse transcribed using the High Capacity cDNA Reverse Transcription Kit, so the sequenced TCRB transcripts were expressed ones. Deep immunoSEQ sequencing was applied to naive, central memory and regulatory T cell samples, giving an average of roughly 3.5 million total reads per sample. Sorted cells were lysed in RLT buffer, and RNA was extracted using DNase-treated RNeasy Micro or Mini kits according to cell number. Each cell subset was processed on its own to prevent cross-contamination, while patient and healthy donor samples were processed together. The immunoSEQ multiplex PCR was used to amplify TCRB sequences from cDNA, generating 87-bp fragments that spanned the CDR3 region. The amplicons were sequenced using the Illumina HiSeq platform. In the paper's pipeline: PCR bias was computationally corrected using synthetic template baselines, reads within Hamming distance 2 were collapsed, and singletons that could not be merged were discarded. Reads were aligned against IMGT to assign V, D and J genes, CDR3 length and insertions or deletions at six rearrangement sites. Within each subset, clonotype counts were normalized to the number of sorted cells before true diversity and Gini coefficients were calculated with the tcR R package. The overlap coefficient, calculated on TCRB nucleotide sequences, was used to quantify repertoire sharing. TCRdb holds this immuneACCESS table with in-frame rearrangements only. Some clones are missing; in checked studies, unresolved V genes explain under half, and the rest has no known cause. V and J calls and clone size are given by that table; D and trimming were obtained from the DNA. Here the sample has 200,000 to 250,000 clones; 27% occur a single time. Of the sample, 3.5% to 4.5% falls within the top ten clones.

Recombination linked TRBV5-1 to TRBJ1-4; the D gene assignment is ambiguous. The TCR comes from a man aged 25 to 40 in good health. Sample: central memory CD4+ T cells from blood. Read as DNA, the sequence is TGCGCCAGCAGCTTGGGCGGCAAACCTAATGAAAAACTGTTTTTT. It encodes CASSLGGKPNEKLFF.